The T cell receptor (beta chain) described here comes from a study of patients and donors after allogeneic stem cell transplantation. This CDR3 has 14 amino acids. The V gene lost 3 bases and the J gene lost 4 bases, with 9 bases spanning the gap. A single record per CDR3 protein comes from TCRdb applying MiXCR to the RT-PCR reads. The sample gives approximately 88,000 distinct CDR3 sequences, roughly 5.1% of which show up once; 2.5% to 3% is in the top ten. This clonotype was found many times. This TCR derives from a human donor who was either an allogeneic HSCT recipient or a stem cell or donor lymphocyte infusion donor (not recorded which). It is not recorded whose cells these are; they may come from a transplant donor. Source material: blood, either unsorted or a sorted T cell fraction (not recorded which). The V and J genes are TRBV12-3 or TRBV12-4 and TRBJ2-2, with TRBD2 as a possible D gene (5 bases). The CDR3 loop reads CASSFREFTGELFF. CDR3 DNA: TGTGCCAGCAGTTTTCGGGAATTCACCGGGGAGCTGTTTTTT.